The sequence of this T cell receptor (beta chain) was determined in a study of identical twins. A universal primer site was incorporated via template switching, and the cDNA contained unique molecular identifiers. TCRdb independently ran MiXCR on the 5' RACE reads; one entry per CDR3 protein. The profile shows 1,800,000 or so distinct CDR3 sequences, around 33% of them singletons. CDR1 and CDR2 (germline): MNHEY, SMNVEV (reference sequence). CDR3 length equals 13 residues. J is TRBJ2-4 and V is TRBV27; D not certain. The closer fit of TRBJ2-7 to the DNA end suggests the J call may be wrong. The sequencing input was cord blood. The receptor comes from a newborn girl in good health. CDR3 sequence: CASSEVYGNEQYF. The CDR3 DNA is TGTGCCAGCAGTGAAGTGTATGGGAACGAGCAGTACTTC.